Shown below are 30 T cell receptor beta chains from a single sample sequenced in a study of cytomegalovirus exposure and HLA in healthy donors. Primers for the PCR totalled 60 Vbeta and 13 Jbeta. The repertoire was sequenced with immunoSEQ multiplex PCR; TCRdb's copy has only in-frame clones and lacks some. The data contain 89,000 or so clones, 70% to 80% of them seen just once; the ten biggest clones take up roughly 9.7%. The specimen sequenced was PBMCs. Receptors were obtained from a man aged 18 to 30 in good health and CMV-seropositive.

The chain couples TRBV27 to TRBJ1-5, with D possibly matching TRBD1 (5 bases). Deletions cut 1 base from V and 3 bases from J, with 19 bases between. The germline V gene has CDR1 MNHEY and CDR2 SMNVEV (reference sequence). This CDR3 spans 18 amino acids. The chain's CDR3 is CASSLLAPVGVNNQPQHF. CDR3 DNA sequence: TGTGCCAGCAGTTTATTGGCGCCTGTAGGGGTTAACAATCAGCCCCAGCATTTT.

The CDR3 DNA reads as TGTGCCAGCAGCTTATTTGTTGAGTGGTCGAACACTGAAGCTTTCTTT. Translated: CASSLFVEWSNTEAFF. This chain uses TRBV7-9 with TRBJ1-1; D is ambiguous. Germline loops: CDR1 SEHNR, CDR2 FQNEAQ (reference sequence). V was cut by 2 bases and J by 1 base, with 14 bases left in between. The CDR3 covers 16 residues.

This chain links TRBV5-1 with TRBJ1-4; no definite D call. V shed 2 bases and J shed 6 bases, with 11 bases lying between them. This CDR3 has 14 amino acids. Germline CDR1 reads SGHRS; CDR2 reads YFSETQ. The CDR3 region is CASSLSSTDEKLFF. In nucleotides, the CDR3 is TGCGCCAGCAGCTTAAGTAGTACAGATGAAAAACTGTTTTTT.

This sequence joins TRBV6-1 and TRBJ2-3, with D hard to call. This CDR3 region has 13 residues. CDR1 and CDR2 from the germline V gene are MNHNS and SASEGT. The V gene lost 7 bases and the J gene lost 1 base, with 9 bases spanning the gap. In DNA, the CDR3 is TGTGCCAGCACCCTAACGGGCACAGATACGCAGTATTTT. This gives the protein CASTLTGTDTQYF.

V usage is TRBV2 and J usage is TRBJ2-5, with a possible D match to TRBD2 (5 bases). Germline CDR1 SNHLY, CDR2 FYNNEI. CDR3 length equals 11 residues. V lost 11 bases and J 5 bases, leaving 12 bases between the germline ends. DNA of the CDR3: TGTGCCGCGGGCGGGTTGGAGACCCAGTACTTC. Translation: CAAGGLETQYF. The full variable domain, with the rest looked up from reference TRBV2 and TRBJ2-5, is EPEVTQTPSHQVTQMGQEVILRCVPISNHLYFYWYRQILGQKVEFLVSFYNNEISEKSEIFDDQFSVERPDGSNFTLKIRSTKLEDSAMYFCAAGGLETQYFGPGTRLLVL.

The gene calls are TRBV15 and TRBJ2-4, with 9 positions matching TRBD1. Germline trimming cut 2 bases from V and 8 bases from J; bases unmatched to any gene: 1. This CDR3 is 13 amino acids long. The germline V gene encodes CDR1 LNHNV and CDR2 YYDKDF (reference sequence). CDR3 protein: CATSRWTGDIQYF. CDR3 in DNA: TGTGCCACCAGCAGATGGACAGGGGACATTCAGTACTTC.

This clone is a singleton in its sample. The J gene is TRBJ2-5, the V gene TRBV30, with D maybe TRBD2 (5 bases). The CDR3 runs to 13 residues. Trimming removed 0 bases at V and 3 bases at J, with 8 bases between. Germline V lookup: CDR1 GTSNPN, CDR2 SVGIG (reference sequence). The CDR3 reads CAWSVLGKETQYF. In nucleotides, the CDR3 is TGTGCCTGGAGTGTACTCGGGAAAGAGACCCAGTACTTC.

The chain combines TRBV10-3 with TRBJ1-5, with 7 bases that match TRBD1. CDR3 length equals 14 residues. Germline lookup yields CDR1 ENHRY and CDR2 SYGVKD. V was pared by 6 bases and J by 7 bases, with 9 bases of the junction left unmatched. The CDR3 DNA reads TGTGCCATCAGGGAGGACAGGATATCACAGCCCCAGCATTTT. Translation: CAIREDRISQPQHF.

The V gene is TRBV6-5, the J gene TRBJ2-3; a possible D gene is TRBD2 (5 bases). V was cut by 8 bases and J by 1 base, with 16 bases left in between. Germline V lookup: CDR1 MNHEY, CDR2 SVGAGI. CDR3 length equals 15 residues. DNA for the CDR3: TGTGCCAGCCGTACTAGAGGGTATGGCACAGATACGCAGTATTTT. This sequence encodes CASRTRGYGTDTQYF.

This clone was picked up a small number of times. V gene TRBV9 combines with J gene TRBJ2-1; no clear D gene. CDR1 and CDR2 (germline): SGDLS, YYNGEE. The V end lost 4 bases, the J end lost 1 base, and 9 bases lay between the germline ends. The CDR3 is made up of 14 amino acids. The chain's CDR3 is CASSPLSSYNEQFF. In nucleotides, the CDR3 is TGTGCCAGCAGCCCGCTGAGTTCCTACAATGAGCAGTTCTTC.

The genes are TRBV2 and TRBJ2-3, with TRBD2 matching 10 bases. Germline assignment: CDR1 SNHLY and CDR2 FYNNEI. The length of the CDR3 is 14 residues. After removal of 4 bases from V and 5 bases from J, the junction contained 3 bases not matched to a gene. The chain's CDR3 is CASSVERGGDTQYF. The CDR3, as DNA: TGTGCCAGCAGTGTGGAGCGGGGGGGAGATACGCAGTATTTT.

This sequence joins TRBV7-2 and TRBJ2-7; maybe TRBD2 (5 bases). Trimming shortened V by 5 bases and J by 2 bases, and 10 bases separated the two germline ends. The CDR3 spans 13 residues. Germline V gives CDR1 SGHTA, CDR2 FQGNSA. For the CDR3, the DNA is TGTGCCAGCAGCAGCCGGGATACCTACGAGCAGTACTTC. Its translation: CASSSRDTYEQYF.

CDR3 residues: CASSYSSTVDSPLHF. Here the CDR3 DNA reads TGTGCCAGCAGTTACTCGTCAACTGTAGATTCACCCCTCCACTTT. The chain links TRBV6-5 to TRBJ1-6; D unresolved. The V gene's germline CDR1 is MNHEY and CDR2 SVGAGI. The CDR3 totals 15 residues. Trimming cost V 0 bases and J 8 bases, with 11 bases left between them.

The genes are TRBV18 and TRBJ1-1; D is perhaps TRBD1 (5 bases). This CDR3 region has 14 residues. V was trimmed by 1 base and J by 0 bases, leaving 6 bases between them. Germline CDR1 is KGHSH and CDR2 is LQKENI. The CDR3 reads CASSPQGMNTEAFF. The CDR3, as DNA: TGTGCCAGCTCACCACAGGGGATGAACACTGAAGCTTTCTTT.

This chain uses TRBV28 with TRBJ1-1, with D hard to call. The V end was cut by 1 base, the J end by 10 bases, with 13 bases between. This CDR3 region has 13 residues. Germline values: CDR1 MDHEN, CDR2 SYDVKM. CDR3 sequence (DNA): TGTGCCAGCAGTTTATCGACCCCTCTAGTAGCTTTCTTT. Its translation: CASSLSTPLVAFF.

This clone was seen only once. CDR3 protein: CASSDQRGGSTDTQYF. The CDR3 nucleotides read TGTGCCAGCAGCGACCAGCGGGGCGGGAGCACAGATACGCAGTATTTT. The V gene is TRBV7-9, the J gene TRBJ2-3; 7 nucleotides line up with TRBD2. Germline V lookup: CDR1 SEHNR, CDR2 FQNEAQ (reference sequence). Trimming at V came to 5 bases and at J to 0 bases, leaving 8 bases not matched to a gene. The length of the CDR3 is 16 residues.

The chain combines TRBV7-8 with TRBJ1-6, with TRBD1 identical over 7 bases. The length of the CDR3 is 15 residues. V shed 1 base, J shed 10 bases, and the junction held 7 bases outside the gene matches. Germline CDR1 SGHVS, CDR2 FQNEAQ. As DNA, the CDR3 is TGTGCCAGCAGCTTAGACGGGCAGGGGGTATCACCCCTCCACTTT. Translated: CASSLDGQGVSPLHF.

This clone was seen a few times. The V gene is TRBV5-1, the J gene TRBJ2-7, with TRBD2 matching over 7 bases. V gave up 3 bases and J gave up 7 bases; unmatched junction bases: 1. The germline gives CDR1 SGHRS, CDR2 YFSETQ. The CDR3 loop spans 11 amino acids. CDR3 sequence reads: CASSWEGEQYF. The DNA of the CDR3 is TGCGCCAGCAGCTGGGAGGGGGAGCAGTACTTC.

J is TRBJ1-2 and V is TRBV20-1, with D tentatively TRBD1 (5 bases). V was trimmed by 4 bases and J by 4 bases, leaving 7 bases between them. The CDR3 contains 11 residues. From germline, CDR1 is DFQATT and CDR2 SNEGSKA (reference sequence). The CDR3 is CSANRLYGYTF. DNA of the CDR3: TGCAGTGCTAACAGGCTCTATGGCTACACCTTC.

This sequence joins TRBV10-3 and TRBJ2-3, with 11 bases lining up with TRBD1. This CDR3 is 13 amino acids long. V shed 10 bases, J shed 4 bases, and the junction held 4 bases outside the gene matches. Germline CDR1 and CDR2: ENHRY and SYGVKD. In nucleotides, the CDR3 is TGTGCCAATCCGGGACAGGGGGCAGATACGCAGTATTTT. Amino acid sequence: CANPGQGADTQYF.

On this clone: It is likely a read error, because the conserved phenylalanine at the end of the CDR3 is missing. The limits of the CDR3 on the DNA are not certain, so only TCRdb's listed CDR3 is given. The CDR3 region is CASSLVQDSPWYHV. The chain employs TRBV7-9 and TRBJ1-2; the table's TRBD1 call for D was not verified on the DNA. Germline CDR1 SEHNR, CDR2 FQNEAQ (reference sequence). The CDR3 sequence runs 14 residues, both termini included.

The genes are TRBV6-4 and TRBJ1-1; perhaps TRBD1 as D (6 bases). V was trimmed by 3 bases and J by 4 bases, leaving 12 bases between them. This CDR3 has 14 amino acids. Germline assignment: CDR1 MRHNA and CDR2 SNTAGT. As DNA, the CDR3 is TGTGCCAGCAGTGAGGGGGGAGGGGGCACTGAAGCTTTCTTT. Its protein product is CASSEGGGGTEAFF.

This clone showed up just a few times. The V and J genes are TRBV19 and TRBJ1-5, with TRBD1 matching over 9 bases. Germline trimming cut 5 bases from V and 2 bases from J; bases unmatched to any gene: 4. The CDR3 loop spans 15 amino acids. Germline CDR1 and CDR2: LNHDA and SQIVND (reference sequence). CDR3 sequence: CASSLRTGGNQPQHF. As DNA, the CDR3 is TGTGCCAGTAGTCTCCGGACAGGGGGCAATCAGCCCCAGCATTTT.

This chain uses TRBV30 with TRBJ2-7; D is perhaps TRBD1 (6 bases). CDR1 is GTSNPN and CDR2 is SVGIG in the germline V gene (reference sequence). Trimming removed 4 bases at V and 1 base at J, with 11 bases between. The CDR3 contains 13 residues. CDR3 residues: CAWKYRVSYEQYF. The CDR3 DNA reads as TGTGCCTGGAAATACAGGGTTTCCTACGAGCAGTACTTC.

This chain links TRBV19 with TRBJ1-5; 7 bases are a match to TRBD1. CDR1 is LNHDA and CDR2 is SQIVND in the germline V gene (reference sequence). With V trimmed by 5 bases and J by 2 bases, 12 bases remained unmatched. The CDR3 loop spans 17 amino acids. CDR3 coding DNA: TGTGCCAGTAGTCCCCGAGCAGGGGGGCCCGGCAATCAGCCCCAGCATTTT. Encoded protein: CASSPRAGGPGNQPQHF.

CDR3 in amino acids: CAWSVLMTDTQYF. CDR3 DNA sequence: TGTGCCTGGAGTGTACTAATGACAGATACGCAGTATTTT. The J gene is TRBJ2-3, the V gene TRBV30, with D unresolved. V was pared by 0 bases and J by 3 bases, with 7 bases between. There are 13 residues in the CDR3. The germline V gene has CDR1 GTSNPN and CDR2 SVGIG (reference sequence).

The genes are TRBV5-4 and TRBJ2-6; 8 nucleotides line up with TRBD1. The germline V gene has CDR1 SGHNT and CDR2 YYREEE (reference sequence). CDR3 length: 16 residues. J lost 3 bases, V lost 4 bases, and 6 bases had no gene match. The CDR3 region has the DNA TGTGCCAGCAGCCAAGGACAGGGAAATGGGGCCAACGTCCTGACTTTC. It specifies CASSQGQGNGANVLTF.

The chain's CDR3 is CASSLVQGAPTEAFF. For the CDR3, the DNA is TGTGCCAGCAGTTTAGTGCAGGGGGCGCCCACTGAAGCTTTCTTT. This chain uses TRBV27 with TRBJ1-1; 8 nucleotides agree with TRBD1. The trim removed 2 bases at V and 4 bases at J, leaving 6 bases unmatched. The CDR3 spans 15 residues. CDR1 MNHEY and CDR2 SMNVEV come from the germline V gene (reference sequence).

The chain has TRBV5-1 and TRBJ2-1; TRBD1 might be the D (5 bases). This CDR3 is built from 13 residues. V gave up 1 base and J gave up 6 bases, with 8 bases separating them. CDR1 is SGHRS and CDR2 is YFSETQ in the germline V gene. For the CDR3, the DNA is TGCGCCAGCAGCTTGTCGCAGGGCAATGAGCAGTTCTTC. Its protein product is CASSLSQGNEQFF.

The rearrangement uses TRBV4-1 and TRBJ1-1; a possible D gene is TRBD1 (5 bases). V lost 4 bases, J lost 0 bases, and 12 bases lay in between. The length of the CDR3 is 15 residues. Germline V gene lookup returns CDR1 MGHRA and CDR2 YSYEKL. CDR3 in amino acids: CASSPPGGMNTEAFF. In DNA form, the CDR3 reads TGCGCCAGCAGCCCACCGGGGGGGATGAACACTGAAGCTTTCTTT.